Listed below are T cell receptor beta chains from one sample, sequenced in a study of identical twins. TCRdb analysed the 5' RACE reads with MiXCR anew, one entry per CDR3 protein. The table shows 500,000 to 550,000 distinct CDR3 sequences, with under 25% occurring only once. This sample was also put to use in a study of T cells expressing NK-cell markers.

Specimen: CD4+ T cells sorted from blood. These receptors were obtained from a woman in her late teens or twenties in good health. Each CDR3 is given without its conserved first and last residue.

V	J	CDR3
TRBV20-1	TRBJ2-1	SAARGGEISNEQF
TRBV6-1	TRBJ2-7	ASSPMMGLAGEQY
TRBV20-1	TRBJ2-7	SAQRDTYEQY
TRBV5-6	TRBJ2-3	ASSSRTNTQY
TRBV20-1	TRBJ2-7	SATAPGFYEQY
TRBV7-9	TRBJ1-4	ASSTGTIDEKLF
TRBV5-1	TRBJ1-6	ASSLAATDHNSPLH
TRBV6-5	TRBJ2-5	ASSYAGGHQETQY
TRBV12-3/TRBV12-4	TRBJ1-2	ASSRTGDYGYT
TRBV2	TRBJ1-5	ASSRTGVGGQH
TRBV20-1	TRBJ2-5	SARDGGSFIETQY
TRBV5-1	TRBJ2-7	ASSPYHSGRGTYEQY
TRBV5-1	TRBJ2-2	ASSPRIQGGTGELF
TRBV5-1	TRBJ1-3	ASSWDRSSDTIY
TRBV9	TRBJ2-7	ASSVLMASEQY
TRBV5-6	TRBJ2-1	ASSSHTAVEQF
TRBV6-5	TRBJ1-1	ASSATVTEAF
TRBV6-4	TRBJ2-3	ASRQGDYPTDTQY
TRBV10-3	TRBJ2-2	AVPQGTPNTGELF
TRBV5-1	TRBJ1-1	ASSYPPGQEAF
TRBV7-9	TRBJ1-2	ASSPTAKGLIYGYT
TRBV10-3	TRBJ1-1	AISDGLGNTEAF
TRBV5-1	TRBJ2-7	ASSLDAGPYEQY
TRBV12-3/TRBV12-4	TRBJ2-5	ASSPRRAKETQY
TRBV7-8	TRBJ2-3	ASSLPGQLSTDTQY
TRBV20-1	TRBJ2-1	SARGKMSYNEQF
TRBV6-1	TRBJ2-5	ASSEAWGLAGASQETQY
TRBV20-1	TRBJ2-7	SGRSGSPVHSYEQY
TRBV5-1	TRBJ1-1	ASSWAGRTTEAF
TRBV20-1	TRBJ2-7	SAFGTSDSYEQY
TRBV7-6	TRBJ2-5	ASSFSGSGETQY
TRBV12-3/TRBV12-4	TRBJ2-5	ASIWGTGEETQY
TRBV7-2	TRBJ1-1	ASSLRQATEAF
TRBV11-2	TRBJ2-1	ASSLAGYSYNEQF
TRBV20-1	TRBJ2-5	SARLGQETQY
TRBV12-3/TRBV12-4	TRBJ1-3	ASSPRVGSGNTIY
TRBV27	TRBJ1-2	ASSVNPNYGYT
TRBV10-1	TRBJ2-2	ASSEGTNTGELF
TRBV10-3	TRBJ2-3	AIRGTDTQY
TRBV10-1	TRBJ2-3	ASSPVGLVGDTQY
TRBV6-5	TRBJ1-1	ASSYLGGPLNTEAF
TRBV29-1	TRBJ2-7	SVTPSAGGWEY
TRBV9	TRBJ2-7	ASSVADLAAYEQY
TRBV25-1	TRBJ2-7	ASSEWGNYEQY
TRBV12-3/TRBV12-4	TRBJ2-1	ASSLRDEQF
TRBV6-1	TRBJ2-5	ASSGHRRETQY
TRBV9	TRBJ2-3	ASSVDRREGLRGTDTQY
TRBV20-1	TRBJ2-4	SAADVRLAKNIQY
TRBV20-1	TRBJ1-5	SATQSEGNQPQH
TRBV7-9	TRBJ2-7	ASSRQVDYEQY
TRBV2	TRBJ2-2	AGGYGTYTGELF